The next 27 T cell receptor beta chains were all read from a single sample in a study of CD8 T cells in Susac syndrome. Reverse transcription used roughly 0.45 to 1 ug RNA and random hexamers. TCRdb itself ran the immunoSEQ multiplex PCR reads through MiXCR, one entry per CDR3 protein. This sample has over 120,000 distinct CDR3 sequences, with approximately 95% found just once. Sequencing used CD4+ T cells from PBMCs. The receptors derive from a human donor in good health.

V is TRBV5-1 and J is TRBJ2-5; the D is unclear. CDR1 SGHRS and CDR2 YFSETQ come from the germline V gene. The ends were cut back, 0 bases at V and 3 bases at J, with 12 bases in the middle. The CDR3 is 15 amino acids. The CDR3 protein is CASSLAGTEKETQYF. Written as DNA, the CDR3 is TGCGCCAGCAGCTTGGCCGGAACAGAGAAAGAGACCCAGTACTTC.

The gene calls are TRBV3-1 and TRBJ2-7; 9 positions match TRBD1. The CDR3 has 14 residues. Germline trimming cut 3 bases from V and 4 bases from J; bases unmatched to any gene: 4. Germline CDR1 LGHDT, CDR2 YNNKEL (reference sequence). CDR3 DNA: TGTGCCAGCAGCCACCGGACAGGGGATTACGAGCAGTACTTC. Protein: CASSHRTGDYEQYF.

The V gene is TRBV29-1, the J gene TRBJ1-1; no reliable D call. Per the germline V gene, CDR1 is SQVTM and CDR2 is ANQGSEA. This CDR3 is 14 amino acids long. V gave up 6 bases and J gave up 1 base, with 15 bases separating them. CDR3 residues: CSVWAGPGNTEAFF. The CDR3 region has the DNA TGCAGCGTGTGGGCCGGTCCTGGGAACACTGAAGCTTTCTTT.

The rearrangement uses TRBV30 and TRBJ2-7, with D hard to call. The CDR3 consists of 11 residues. In germline, CDR1 is GTSNPN, CDR2 SVGIG (reference sequence). The V end lost 1 base, the J end lost 3 bases, and 4 bases lay between the germline ends. The CDR3 nucleotides read TGTGCCTGGAGTGCAGACTACGAGCAGTACTTC. Translating it yields CAWSADYEQYF. The full variable domain, its missing parts supplied by reference TRBV30 and TRBJ2-7, is SQTIHQWPATLVQPVGSPLSLECTVEGTSNPNLYWYRQAAGRGLQLLFYSVGIGQISSEVPQNLSASRPQDRQFILSSKKLLLSDSGFYLCAWSADYEQYFGPGTRLTVT.

V and J are TRBV9 and TRBJ1-1, with unresolved D. This CDR3 is 15 amino acids long. CDR1 is SGDLS and CDR2 is YYNGEE in the germline V gene. Trimming stripped 0 bases from V and 0 bases from J, with 9 bases between. The CDR3 protein is CASSVGGIMNTEAFF. The CDR3 region has the DNA TGTGCCAGCAGCGTAGGGGGAATTATGAACACTGAAGCTTTCTTT.

This clonotype showed up just a few times. The V gene is TRBV19, the J gene TRBJ2-7; 12 bases are a match to TRBD2. This CDR3 has 15 residues. Germline lookup yields CDR1 LNHDA and CDR2 SQIVND (reference sequence). V shed 5 bases, J shed 0 bases, and the junction held 2 bases outside the gene matches. The CDR3 bases are TGTGCCAGTAGTGAGACTAGCGGGAGCTCCTACGAGCAGTACTTC. Protein product: CASSETSGSSYEQYF.

The gene calls are TRBV9 and TRBJ2-1; 8 bases align to TRBD2. Germline trimming cut 4 bases from V and 4 bases from J; bases unmatched to any gene: 7. The CDR3 totals 15 residues. The germline V gene encodes CDR1 SGDLS and CDR2 YYNGEE. DNA of the CDR3: TGTGCCAGCAGCCGAGCGGGAGTAGGGTACAATGAGCAGTTCTTC. As protein: CASSRAGVGYNEQFF.

This chain connects TRBV6-8 to TRBJ2-7, with a weak D call TRBD2 (6 bases). Germline V gene lookup returns CDR1 MNHGY and CDR2 SAAAGT. Trimming stripped 6 bases from V and 3 bases from J, with 12 bases between. The CDR3 runs to 13 residues. CDR3: CASSRDLLYEQYF. CDR3 DNA sequence: TGTGCCAGCAGCCGGGACTTGCTCTACGAGCAGTACTTC.

The rearrangement links TRBV27 to TRBJ2-6, with 8 nucleotides matching TRBD2. The CDR3 extends over 19 amino acids. Losses at the gene ends were 5 bases for V and 1 base for J; bases not matched to a gene: 13. CDR1 is MNHEY, CDR2 SMNVEV, per germline (reference sequence). CDR3 DNA sequence: TGTGCCAGCAGTCCCGGGAGGGAGGGTTTGAGGTCTGGGGCCAACGTCCTGACTTTC. Translating it yields CASSPGREGLRSGANVLTF.

This clonotype was seen only once. The CDR3 coding sequence is TGTGCCAGCAGTTTATCTTCCGGGAGCGGTAGTGAGCAGTTCTTC. Its protein is CASSLSSGSGSEQFF. V and J are TRBV27 and TRBJ2-1, with a weak D call TRBD2 (6 bases). The length of the CDR3 is 15 residues. CDR1 and CDR2 (germline): MNHEY, SMNVEV (reference sequence). V was pared by 0 bases and J by 9 bases, with 15 bases between.

The chain employs TRBV5-1 and TRBJ1-1, with TRBD1 identical over 8 bases. V gave up 4 bases and J gave up 7 bases; unmatched junction bases: 9. CDR3 length: 14 amino acids. Germline V gives CDR1 SGHRS, CDR2 YFSETQ. The CDR3 region is CASSEPGGGGEAFF. The CDR3 DNA sequence: TGCGCCAGCAGCGAACCAGGGGGCGGAGGTGAAGCTTTCTTT.

This rearrangement joins TRBV24-1 to TRBJ2-3; TRBD2 matches 8 bases. The CDR3 sequence is 16 residues long. The germline CDR1 and CDR2 sequences are KGHDR and SFDVKD. The V segment lost 4 bases and the J segment 4 bases; nucleotides outside the gene matches: 9. The CDR3: CATSEYSGKGSDTQYF. The CDR3 DNA is TGTGCCACCAGTGAATATAGCGGGAAAGGGTCAGATACGCAGTATTTT.

This sequence joins TRBV12-3 or TRBV12-4 and TRBJ2-1, with 11 bases aligning to TRBD2. The CDR3 extends over 16 amino acids. V lost 5 bases and J lost 4; bases outside the gene matches: 7. CDR3 in amino acids: CASSTGTSGAYNEQFF. DNA for the CDR3: TGTGCCAGCAGTACCGGGACTAGCGGAGCATACAATGAGCAGTTCTTC.

This rearrangement joins TRBV24-1 to TRBJ2-1, with 8 bases aligning to TRBD2. Germline trimming cut 6 bases from V and 6 bases from J; bases unmatched to any gene: 6. CDR3 length: 14 amino acids. Germline values: CDR1 KGHDR, CDR2 SFDVKD. The CDR3 loop is CATSPNGRVNEQFF. CDR3 sequence (DNA): TGTGCCACCAGTCCCAACGGGAGGGTCAATGAGCAGTTCTTC.

V usage is TRBV29-1 and J usage is TRBJ2-2; D remains ambiguous. Germline-derived CDR1 and CDR2 are SQVTM and ANQGSEA. The CDR3 runs to 13 residues. Trimming cost V 7 bases and J 1 base, with 10 bases left between them. The CDR3 loop reads CSADEGNTGELFF. CDR3 DNA sequence: TGCAGCGCAGACGAAGGGAACACCGGGGAGCTGTTTTTT.

The CDR3 nucleotides read TGTGCCAGCAGTTCGCCGACAGGGTATGGCACAGATACGCAGTATTTT. This translates into CASSSPTGYGTDTQYF. The chain couples TRBV28 to TRBJ2-3, with 7 bases identical to TRBD1. The CDR3 is made up of 16 amino acids. V trimming: 4 bases; J trimming: 1 base; junction bases outside the gene matches: 8. Germline CDR1 reads MDHEN; CDR2 reads SYDVKM.

This chain connects TRBV28 to TRBJ2-5; 9 bases fit TRBD1. Germline V CDR1 and CDR2: MDHEN, SYDVKM. J lost 2 bases, V lost 3 bases, and 4 bases had no gene match. The CDR3 spans 15 residues. The CDR3 loop reads CASSLTGGRQETQYF. The CDR3 region has the DNA TGTGCCAGCAGTTTGACAGGGGGAAGACAAGAGACCCAGTACTTC.

The genes are TRBV15 and TRBJ2-2; no reliable D call. Deletions cut 0 bases from V and 1 base from J, with 9 bases between. Germline lookup yields CDR1 LNHNV and CDR2 YYDKDF (reference sequence). This CDR3 is 16 amino acids long. CDR3 sequence: CATSRDRLMNTGELFF. Written as DNA, the CDR3 is TGTGCCACCAGCAGAGATCGGCTAATGAACACCGGGGAGCTGTTTTTT.

The chain carries TRBV5-4 and TRBJ1-1; D remains ambiguous. This CDR3 is 16 amino acids long. Germline CDR1 reads SGHNT; CDR2 reads YYREEE (reference sequence). V shed 4 bases and J shed 4 bases, with 20 bases lying between them. CDR3 residues: CASSPTPLQAGTEAFF. In nucleotides, the CDR3 is TGTGCCAGCAGCCCTACACCACTCCAAGCGGGCACTGAAGCTTTCTTT.

The chain joins TRBV14 to TRBJ1-3; no definite D call. The V and J ends lost 1 base and 4 bases respectively, with 14 bases between them. The CDR3 spans 16 residues. Germline V CDR1 and CDR2: SGHDN, FVKESK. CDR3 coding DNA: TGTGCCAGCAGCCAAGCGGTCCGAACGCGGGGAAACACCATATATTTT. It encodes CASSQAVRTRGNTIYF.

The chain recombines TRBV4-2 with TRBJ2-1; no firm D call. V lost 1 base to trimming and J lost 8 bases, with 15 bases between them. Germline lookup yields CDR1 LGHNA and CDR2 YNFKEQ. CDR3 length equals 15 residues. The CDR3 nucleotides read TGTGCCAGCAGCCAAGGGATTAGAGAGGTTGATGAGCAGTTCTTC. It translates to CASSQGIREVDEQFF.

This clonotype showed up just once. The chain is built from TRBV25-1 and TRBJ2-1; the D gene is possibly TRBD1 (6 bases). This CDR3 comprises 16 residues. Trimming pared 6 bases from V and 4 bases from J, leaving 19 bases between. Germline-derived CDR1 and CDR2 are MGHDK and SYGVNS. The CDR3 protein is CASRGEGGNVYNEQFF. The CDR3 DNA is TGTGCCAGCAGGGGGGAAGGGGGAAACGTATACAATGAGCAGTTCTTC. The variable domain in full, completed from reference TRBV25-1 and TRBJ2-1, reads EADIYQTPRYLVIGTGKKITLECSQTMGHDKMYWYQQDPGMELHLIHYSYGVNSTEKGDLSSESTVSRIRTEHFPLTLESARPSHTSQYLCASRGEGGNVYNEQFFGPGTRLTVL.

Details on this clonotype: At one of its ends the junction is not consistent with the germline gene, which may arise from a read error. The chain employs TRBV7-2 and TRBJ1-2; D is uncertain. The CDR3 contains 13 residues. CDR1 and CDR2 (germline): SGHTA, FQGNSA. This CDR3 reads CASSLARGRSRLF. CDR3 DNA: TGTGCCAGCAGCTTGGCTCGCGGACGGAGCCGCCTCTTC.

V and J are TRBV2 and TRBJ2-5, with 9 nucleotides matching TRBD1. CDR1 SNHLY and CDR2 FYNNEI come from the germline V gene. The CDR3 totals 15 residues. V lost 7 bases, J lost 2 bases, and 8 bases stayed unmatched. CDR3 nucleotide sequence: TGTGCCAGCAACTTGGACAGGGGCCGTCAAGAGACCCAGTACTTC. This codes for CASNLDRGRQETQYF.

The chain couples TRBV4-1 to TRBJ2-6, with TRBD1 matching over 10 bases. Germline V CDR1 and CDR2: MGHRA, YSYEKL. V trimming: 3 bases; J trimming: 2 bases; junction bases outside the gene matches: 7. This CDR3 has 18 residues. Written as DNA, the CDR3 is TGCGCCAGCAGCCAGCCGGGACAGGGGCGCCCTGGGGCCAACGTCCTGACTTTC. This translates into CASSQPGQGRPGANVLTF.

Only one count was recorded for this clonotype. CDR3 DNA: TGTGCCTGGGGGGGGTTTGGCGGGGAGCTGTTTTTT. It yields the protein CAWGGFGGELFF. V and J are TRBV30 and TRBJ2-2, with D possibly being TRBD2 (6 bases). CDR3 length: 12 residues. V was trimmed by 5 bases and J by 7 bases, leaving 11 bases between them. Germline CDR1 reads GTSNPN; CDR2 reads SVGIG (reference sequence).

This clonotype occurred once. V gene TRBV28 combines with J gene TRBJ1-2; 10 bases are a match to TRBD1. Trimming removed 7 bases from V and 7 bases from J; junction bases left unmatched: 9. The germline gives CDR1 MDHEN, CDR2 SYDVKM. This CDR3 contains 14 residues. The CDR3 is CASTRGGQGGGYTF. The CDR3 DNA sequence: TGTGCCAGCACCCGTGGAGGACAGGGGGGTGGCTACACCTTC.